This T cell receptor beta chain was identified during a study of blood T cells in healthy people across ages. To note about this clonotype: A junction end diverges from the germline sequence, so it may reflect a read error.

The length of the CDR3 is 15 residues. The germline gives CDR1 MGHRA, CDR2 YSYEKL. PCR was performed a second time for about 7 to 12 cycles using a sample-barcoded 5' primer and a J-beta primer mix. One entry per CDR3 protein results from TCRdb running MiXCR on the 5' RACE reads. The sample contains some 1,800,000 distinct CDR3 sequences, about two fifths of which appear only once. This sequence was found in a human donor in good health. Sequenced: blood. The V and J genes are TRBV4-1 and TRBJ1-1; D may be TRBD1 (5 bases). The CDR3 spells CARSVRGESNTEAFF. The CDR3 nucleotides are TGCGCCCGCAGCGTCCGGGGGGAATCGAACACTGAAGCTTTCTTT.